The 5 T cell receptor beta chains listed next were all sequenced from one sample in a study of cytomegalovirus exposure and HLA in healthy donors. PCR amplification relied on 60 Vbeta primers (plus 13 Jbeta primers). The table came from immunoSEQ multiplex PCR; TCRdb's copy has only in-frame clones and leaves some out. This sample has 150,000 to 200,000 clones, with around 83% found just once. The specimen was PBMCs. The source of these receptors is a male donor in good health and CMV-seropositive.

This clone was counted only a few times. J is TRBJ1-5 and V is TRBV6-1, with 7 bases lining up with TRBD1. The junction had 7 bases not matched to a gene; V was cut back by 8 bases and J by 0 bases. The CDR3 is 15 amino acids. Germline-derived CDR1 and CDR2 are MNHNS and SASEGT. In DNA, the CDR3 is TGTGCCAGCGAGGCAGGGGGAAATAGCAATCAGCCCCAGCATTTT. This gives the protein CASEAGGNSNQPQHF.

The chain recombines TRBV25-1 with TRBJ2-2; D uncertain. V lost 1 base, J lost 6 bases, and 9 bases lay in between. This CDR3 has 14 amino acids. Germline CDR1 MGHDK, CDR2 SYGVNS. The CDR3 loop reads CASSELDGPGELFF. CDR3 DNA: TGTGCCAGCAGTGAATTAGATGGGCCCGGGGAGCTGTTTTTT.

CDR3 nucleotide sequence: TGTGCCAGCAGGCCTCTGGACAGCTCCTACGAGCAGTACTTC. Encoded protein: CASRPLDSSYEQYF. The chain joins TRBV6-5 to TRBJ2-7; maybe TRBD1 (6 bases). Deletions cut 6 bases from V and 0 bases from J, with 12 bases between. The CDR3 totals 14 residues. Germline V gene lookup returns CDR1 MNHEY and CDR2 SVGAGI.

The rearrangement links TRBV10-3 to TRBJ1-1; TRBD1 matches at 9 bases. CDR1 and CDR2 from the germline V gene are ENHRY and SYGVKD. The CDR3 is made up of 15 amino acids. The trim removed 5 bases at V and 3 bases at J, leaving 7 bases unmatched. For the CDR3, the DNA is TGTGCCATCAGTACCGGGACAGGGCCCTACACTGAAGCTTTCTTT. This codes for CAISTGTGPYTEAFF.

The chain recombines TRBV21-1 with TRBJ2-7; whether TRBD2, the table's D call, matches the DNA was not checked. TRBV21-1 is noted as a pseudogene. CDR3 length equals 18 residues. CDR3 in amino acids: CACSKAPPTSGEEYEQYF. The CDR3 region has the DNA TGTGCCTGCAGCAAGGCACCCCCCACTAGCGGGGAGGAATACGAGCAGTACTTC.